Following are 30 T cell receptor beta chains from one sample sequenced in a study of siplizumab effects on memory and regulatory T cells. Generated by immunoSEQ multiplex PCR, the TCRdb table keeps only in-frame clones and is missing some. The sample records 90,000 to 110,000 clones, 92% being singletons. Sequencing used Tregs sorted from blood. These receptors were obtained from a human donor in good health.

The chain recombines TRBV11-2 with TRBJ2-5; no clear D. Per germline, CDR1 SGHAT and CDR2 FQNNGV. Trimming took off 4 bases at V and 2 bases at J, with 8 bases between the two ends. The CDR3 contains 13 residues. The CDR3 nucleotides are TGTGCCAGCAGCTCAATCACACAAGAGACCCAGTACTTC. This translates into CASSSITQETQYF. Looking up the rest from reference TRBV11-2 and TRBJ2-5 gives the full variable domain: EAGVAQSPRYKIIEKRQSVAFWCNPISGHATLYWYQQILGQGPKLLIQFQNNGVVDDSQLPKDRFSAERLKGVDSTLKIQPAKLEDSAVYLCASSSITQETQYFGPGTRLLVL.

This clone was seen only once. This chain uses TRBV5-5 with TRBJ2-7; D is unclear. Germline CDR1 reads SGHKS; CDR2 reads YYEKEE (reference sequence). V was shortened by 3 bases and J by 4 bases, with 8 bases between the two germline ends. The CDR3 totals 12 residues. This CDR3 reads CASSSRYYEQYF. Written as DNA, the CDR3 is TGTGCCAGCAGCTCGAGATATTACGAGCAGTACTTC.

The V gene is TRBV4-1, the J gene TRBJ2-3, with 14 bases aligning to TRBD2. The germline CDR1 and CDR2 sequences are MGHRA and YSYEKL. V lost 0 bases to trimming and J lost 6 bases; unmatched junction nucleotides: 5. CDR3 length equals 17 residues. The CDR3 spells CASSQEGTSGGSDTQYF. As DNA, the CDR3 is TGCGCCAGCAGCCAAGAAGGGACTAGCGGGGGTTCGGATACGCAGTATTTT.

The CDR3 DNA reads TGTGCCAGCTCACCACCGAAAGAGACCCAGTACTTC. This sequence encodes CASSPPKETQYF. The V gene is TRBV18, the J gene TRBJ2-5, with D unclear. Trimming pared 0 bases from V and 3 bases from J, leaving 2 bases between. This CDR3 has 12 residues. CDR1 and CDR2 from the germline V gene are KGHSH and LQKENI.

J is TRBJ2-7 and V is TRBV5-1; possibly TRBD1 or TRBD2 for D (5 bases each). Trimming shortened V by 0 bases and J by 6 bases, and 13 bases separated the two germline ends. Germline V gene lookup returns CDR1 SGHRS and CDR2 YFSETQ. CDR3 length: 14 amino acids. CDR3 amino acids: CASSLVGTPLEQYF. CDR3 coding DNA: TGCGCCAGCAGCTTGGTCGGGACGCCCCTCGAGCAGTACTTC.

This clone was detected only once. This sequence joins TRBV12-2 and TRBJ1-1. TRBV12-2 is an annotated pseudogene. The CDR3 consists of 13 residues. CDR3 region: CASRFDCGREAFF. The CDR3 DNA follows: TGTGCAAGTCGCTTCGATTGTGGGAGGGAAGCTTTCTTT.

J is TRBJ2-2 and V is TRBV9; D remains ambiguous. The V end lost 4 bases, the J end lost 4 bases, and 11 bases lay between the germline ends. The CDR3 covers 14 residues. Germline CDR1 and CDR2: SGDLS and YYNGEE. Here the CDR3 reads CASSNRHGTGELFF. In DNA, the CDR3 is TGTGCCAGCAGCAACCGTCATGGCACCGGGGAGCTGTTTTTT.

The chain recombines TRBV7-9 with TRBJ2-7; TRBD1 is a possible D gene (5 bases). This CDR3 is 13 amino acids long. Trimming left V 1 base short and J 6 bases short, with 10 bases between. The germline CDR1 and CDR2 sequences are SEHNR and FQNEAQ (reference sequence). CDR3 in DNA: TGTGCCAGCAGCTTAGAGGGGCTGTCCGAGCAGTACTTC. This encodes CASSLEGLSEQYF. Combining the CDR3 with reference TRBV7-9 and TRBJ2-7 gives the whole variable domain DTGVSQNPRHKITKRGQNVTFRCDPISEHNRLYWYRQTLGQGPEFLTYFQNEAQLEKSRLLSDRFSAERPKGSFSTLEIQRTEQGDSAMYLCASSLEGLSEQYFGPGTRLTVT.

The sample holds a few counts of this clone. CDR3 sequence (DNA): TGTGCTAGTGGTTTGGTATGGGGCGAAGCTTTCTTT. It translates to CASGLVWGEAFF. The V and J genes are TRBV12-5 and TRBJ1-1; TRBD1 might be the D (5 bases). CDR3 length: 12 amino acids. CDR1 and CDR2 from the germline V gene are LGHNT and FRNRAP. V gave up 0 bases and J gave up 8 bases, with 7 bases separating them.

The chain recombines TRBV7-9 with TRBJ2-3; 10 nucleotides line up with TRBD2. The CDR3 contains 15 residues. Germline CDR1 SEHNR, CDR2 FQNEAQ (reference sequence). Losses at the gene ends were 7 bases for V and 3 bases for J; bases not matched to a gene: 7. The CDR3 sequence: CASTSGGAWTDTQYF. CDR3 nucleotide sequence: TGTGCCAGCACCAGCGGGGGGGCCTGGACAGATACGCAGTATTTT. The whole variable domain, filled in from reference TRBV7-9 and TRBJ2-3, reads DTGVSQNPRHKITKRGQNVTFRCDPISEHNRLYWYRQTLGQGPEFLTYFQNEAQLEKSRLLSDRFSAERPKGSFSTLEIQRTEQGDSAMYLCASTSGGAWTDTQYFGPGTRLTVL.

The chain couples TRBV5-4 to TRBJ2-5; TRBD1 matches at 8 bases. After removal of 0 bases from V and 5 bases from J, the junction contained 9 bases not matched to a gene. The CDR3 is 16 amino acids. Germline loops: CDR1 SGHNT, CDR2 YYREEE (reference sequence). The CDR3 DNA reads TGTGCCAGCAGCTTGGGAGCGCAGGGGGCCACGGAGACCCAGTACTTC. Its translation is CASSLGAQGATETQYF.

The chain employs TRBV7-3 and TRBJ2-1, with D unclear. Germline V gives CDR1 SGHTA, CDR2 FQGTGA. The CDR3 is 15 residues long. V gave up 0 bases and J gave up 2 bases, with 8 bases separating them. The CDR3 DNA reads TGTGCCAGCAGCTTAACTAGCCAACCCTACAATGAGCAGTTCTTC. Residues: CASSLTSQPYNEQFF.

The chain uses TRBV5-1 and TRBJ2-2, with D tentatively TRBD1 (5 bases). The V gene's germline CDR1 is SGHRS and CDR2 YFSETQ. The V end was cut by 4 bases, the J end by 0 bases, with 10 bases between. The CDR3 runs to 15 residues. The CDR3 nucleotides read TGCGCCAGCAGCGACAGTCTCTCGAACACCGGGGAGCTGTTTTTT. Protein sequence: CASSDSLSNTGELFF.

This sequence joins TRBV27 and TRBJ1-5; possibly TRBD1 for D (5 bases). CDR1 is MNHEY, CDR2 SMNVEV, per germline (reference sequence). The CDR3 length is 14 residues. V was shortened by 6 bases and J by 4 bases, with 13 bases between the two germline ends. The CDR3 nucleotides are TGTGCCAGCAGGACAGAATACTCTAATCAGCCCCAGCATTTT. It translates to CASRTEYSNQPQHF.

The CDR3 here is CASSALEFGIQYF. CDR3 sequence (DNA): TGTGCCAGCAGTGCTCTAGAGTTCGGCATTCAGTACTTC. The V and J genes are TRBV6-1 and TRBJ2-4, with D uncertain. Germline V lookup: CDR1 MNHNS, CDR2 SASEGT. CDR3 length equals 13 residues. V dropped 4 bases and J dropped 9 bases, with 13 bases sitting between them.

This clone was found once. J is TRBJ2-1 and V is TRBV5-1, with 13 bases identical to TRBD2. This CDR3 is 17 amino acids long. Germline-derived CDR1 and CDR2 are SGHRS and YFSETQ. Germline trimming cut 4 bases from V and 7 bases from J; bases unmatched to any gene: 11. CDR3 DNA: TGCGCCAGCAGCGCGCCCTCCACTAGCGGGAGGGGGAATGAGCAGTTCTTC. Its protein is CASSAPSTSGRGNEQFF.

V gene TRBV6-5 combines with J gene TRBJ1-2; no definite D call. Germline loops: CDR1 MNHEY, CDR2 SVGAGI. The CDR3 contains 15 residues. The ends were cut back, 0 bases at V and 5 bases at J, with 13 bases in the middle. The CDR3 protein is CASSYSYLGGYGYTF. Here the CDR3 DNA reads TGTGCCAGCAGTTACTCGTATTTGGGAGGGTATGGCTACACCTTC.

The chain joins TRBV5-1 to TRBJ1-1, with TRBD1 matching over 7 bases. With V trimmed by 4 bases and J by 1 base, 7 bases remained unmatched. Germline V CDR1 and CDR2: SGHRS, YFSETQ. The CDR3 extends over 15 amino acids. The CDR3 sequence: CASSAPGTANTEAFF. The CDR3 DNA reads as TGCGCCAGCAGCGCGCCAGGGACAGCGAACACTGAAGCTTTCTTT.

As regards this clone: This specimen includes other DNA sequences encoding the same CDR3. CDR3 bases: TGTGCCAGCAGTTTTACGGGGGCTGGGGCCAACGTCCTGACTTTC. It translates to CASSFTGAGANVLTF. This rearrangement joins TRBV27 to TRBJ2-6, with D maybe TRBD2 (6 bases). Germline loops: CDR1 MNHEY, CDR2 SMNVEV (reference sequence). The V end lost 3 bases, the J end lost 2 bases, and 8 bases lay between the germline ends. CDR3 length equals 15 residues.

The chain links TRBV7-8 to TRBJ1-2; no definite D call. Deletions cut 2 bases from V and 0 bases from J, with 7 bases between. The CDR3 length is 14 residues. Germline V gene lookup returns CDR1 SGHVS and CDR2 FQNEAQ. This CDR3 is CASSLQATNYGYTF. DNA of the CDR3: TGTGCCAGCAGCTTACAGGCCACTAACTATGGCTACACCTTC.

The rearrangement joins TRBV19 to TRBJ1-1; D remains ambiguous. CDR3 length: 13 amino acids. The germline V and J ends were trimmed by 0 bases and 4 bases, with 6 bases remaining between them. Per the germline V gene, CDR1 is LNHDA and CDR2 is SQIVND (reference sequence). Here the CDR3 reads CASSIDYITEAFF. The CDR3 nucleotides are TGTGCCAGTAGTATAGATTATATCACTGAAGCTTTCTTT.

This clone occurred once. The chain links TRBV5-6 to TRBJ1-6; TRBD1 agrees at 8 bases. CDR1 is SGHDT, CDR2 YYEEEE, per germline. The CDR3 runs to 17 residues. The V gene end was trimmed by 1 base and the J gene end by 0 bases; junction bases not matched to a gene: 3. This CDR3 is CASSLRQGSSYNSPLHF. The CDR3 nucleotides are TGTGCCAGCAGCTTGCGACAGGGGAGCTCCTATAATTCACCCCTCCACTTT.

V usage is TRBV5-1 and J usage is TRBJ2-1, with 7 bases matching TRBD2. The CDR3 sequence is 14 residues long. CDR1 and CDR2 (germline): SGHRS, YFSETQ. Losses at the gene ends were 4 bases for V and 3 bases for J; bases not matched to a gene: 4. CDR3 amino acids: CASSRDYNYNEQFF. The CDR3 nucleotides are TGCGCCAGCAGCAGGGACTACAACTACAATGAGCAGTTCTTC.

The chain joins TRBV4-2 to TRBJ1-4, with TRBD1 identical over 9 bases. J lost 5 bases, V lost 1 base, and 8 bases had no gene match. This CDR3 is built from 17 residues. CDR1 is LGHNA, CDR2 YNFKEQ, per germline. The DNA of the CDR3 is TGTGCCAGCAGCCAAGCTCGACCGGGACAGGGAAATGAAAAACTGTTTTTT. It specifies CASSQARPGQGNEKLFF.

The rearrangement joins TRBV5-1 to TRBJ1-1; maybe TRBD1 (5 bases). V was pared by 4 bases and J by 7 bases, with 17 bases between. The CDR3 consists of 14 residues. Germline V gene data show CDR1 as SGHRS and CDR2 as YFSETQ. The CDR3 DNA reads as TGCGCCAGCAGCCCCGGAGGACGGGGCCGTGAAGCTTTCTTT. Its protein product is CASSPGGRGREAFF.

The rearrangement links TRBV5-4 to TRBJ2-5; TRBD2 is a possible D gene (6 bases). This CDR3 contains 14 residues. Trimming pared 4 bases from V and 3 bases from J, leaving 13 bases between. The germline V gene encodes CDR1 SGHNT and CDR2 YYREEE (reference sequence). The CDR3 here is CASSPPGVKETQYF. CDR3 nucleotide sequence: TGTGCCAGCAGCCCCCCGGGGGTTAAAGAGACCCAGTACTTC.

The chain carries TRBV7-8 and TRBJ2-5; tentatively, D is TRBD2 (7 bases). V gave up 5 bases and J gave up 5 bases, with 15 bases separating them. Looked up from germline, CDR1 is SGHVS and CDR2 is FQNEAQ. This CDR3 comprises 14 residues. CDR3 in DNA: TGTGCCAGCAGCCAAACGGGGGGCTTTGAGACCCAGTACTTC. Amino acid sequence: CASSQTGGFETQYF.

V gene TRBV6-6 combines with J gene TRBJ2-7, with 9 bases that match TRBD1. V dropped 5 bases and J dropped 6; count of bases not matched to a gene: 5. The CDR3 is made up of 13 amino acids. CDR1 is MNHNY, CDR2 SVGAGI, per germline (reference sequence). In nucleotides, the CDR3 is TGTGCCAGCAGTGTACAGGGGGCCGTCGAGCAGTACTTC. Translating gives CASSVQGAVEQYF.

The chain is built from TRBV2 and TRBJ2-1; unclear D gene. CDR3 length equals 11 residues. V shed 4 bases and J shed 10 bases, with 8 bases lying between them. In germline, CDR1 is SNHLY, CDR2 FYNNEI. The CDR3 bases are TGTGCCAGCAGTGCTTTTTACGAGCAGTTCTTC. It encodes CASSAFYEQFF.

CDR3 nucleotide sequence: TGCGCCAGCAGCTTAAGACAGAACACTGAAGCTTTCTTT. As protein: CASSLRQNTEAFF. This rearrangement joins TRBV5-1 to TRBJ1-1; D remains unclear. Trimming removed 2 bases from V and 1 base from J, with 6 bases in between. CDR1 is SGHRS, CDR2 YFSETQ, per germline. This CDR3 contains 13 residues.